The rows below give T cell receptor beta chains drawn from one sample of a study of blood T cell repertoires in COVID-19. Profiling relied on immunoSEQ multiplex PCR, and the TCRdb table lists in-frame clones only, not all of them. Of some 230,000 clones listed, 85% were seen once; the top ten hold more than 0.75%. The sequenced sample consisted of peripheral blood. The receptor set was obtained from a man aged 35-49 years with acute or convalescent COVID-19. Each CDR3 is given with its conserved first and last residue. Fields, in order: J gene, D gene, V gene, clone size, CDR3 protein, CDR3 DNA. The D gene is left open where the match is weak. Size is stated for part of the rows, as once, few or many counts, or as a class when the clone is expanded.

j_call: TRBJ2-7
d_call: -
v_call: TRBV15
clone_size: -
cdr3_aa: CATSRDINAGGNEQYF
cdr3_nt: TGTGCCACCAGCAGAGATATCAATGCAGGAGGAAACGAGCAGTACTTC

j_call: TRBJ2-2
d_call: -
v_call: TRBV18
clone_size: once
cdr3_aa: CASSPSGAPTGELFF
cdr3_nt: TGTGCCAGCTCACCGTCAGGGGCTCCCACCGGGGAGCTGTTTTTT

j_call: TRBJ1-3
d_call: -
v_call: TRBV12-3/TRBV12-4
clone_size: -
cdr3_aa: CASSLDQGTIYF
cdr3_nt: TGTGCCAGCAGTTTAGATCAGGGCACCATATATTTT

j_call: TRBJ2-2
d_call: TRBD1
v_call: TRBV15
clone_size: -
cdr3_aa: CATSRAGQGEGADRELFF
cdr3_nt: TGTGCCACCAGCAGAGCCGGACAGGGCGAGGGGGCTGACCGGGAGCTGTTTTTT

j_call: TRBJ2-1
d_call: -
v_call: TRBV24-1
clone_size: few
cdr3_aa: CATSDRGRDYNEQFF
cdr3_nt: TGTGCCACCAGTGATAGGGGCAGGGATTACAATGAGCAGTTCTTC

j_call: TRBJ1-1
d_call: TRBD1
v_call: TRBV9
clone_size: once
cdr3_aa: CASSPKFQTGLKAFF
cdr3_nt: TGTGCCAGCAGCCCTAAATTTCAGACAGGGTTAAAGGCTTTCTTT

j_call: TRBJ1-2
d_call: TRBD1
v_call: TRBV29-1
clone_size: -
cdr3_aa: CSVALSGTGVYGYTF
cdr3_nt: TGCAGCGTTGCTCTAAGTGGGACAGGAGTATATGGCTACACCTTC

j_call: TRBJ2-5
d_call: -
v_call: TRBV5-1
clone_size: -
cdr3_aa: CASSQLPGIQETQYF
cdr3_nt: TGCGCCAGCAGCCAACTCCCAGGGATTCAAGAGACCCAGTACTTC

j_call: TRBJ2-1
d_call: TRBD2
v_call: TRBV6-6
clone_size: -
cdr3_aa: CASRELAGPYNEQFF
cdr3_nt: TGTGCCAGCAGGGAACTAGCGGGACCCTACAATGAGCAGTTCTTC

j_call: TRBJ2-7
d_call: TRBD1
v_call: TRBV25-1
clone_size: -
cdr3_aa: CASSRGQTYEQYF
cdr3_nt: TGTGCCAGCAGTAGGGGACAGACCTACGAGCAGTACTTC